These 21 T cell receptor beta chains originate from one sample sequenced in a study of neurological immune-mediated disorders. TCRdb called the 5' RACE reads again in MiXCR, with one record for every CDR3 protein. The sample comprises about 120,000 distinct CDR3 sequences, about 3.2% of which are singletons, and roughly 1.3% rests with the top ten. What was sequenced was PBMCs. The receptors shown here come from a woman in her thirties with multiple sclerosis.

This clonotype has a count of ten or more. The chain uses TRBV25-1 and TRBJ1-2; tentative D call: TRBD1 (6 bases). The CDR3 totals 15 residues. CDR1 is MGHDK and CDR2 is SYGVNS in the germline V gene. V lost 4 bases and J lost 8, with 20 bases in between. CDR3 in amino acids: CASSGPGQGVAGYTF. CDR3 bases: TGTGCCAGCAGTGGTCCGGGACAAGGAGTAGCCGGCTACACCTTC.

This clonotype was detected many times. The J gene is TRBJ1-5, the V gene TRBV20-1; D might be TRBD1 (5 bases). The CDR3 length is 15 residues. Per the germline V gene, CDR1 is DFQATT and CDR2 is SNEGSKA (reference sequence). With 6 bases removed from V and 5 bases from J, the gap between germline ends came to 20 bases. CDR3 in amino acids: CSALSEGMFDQPQHF. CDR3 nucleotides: TGCAGTGCCCTGTCGGAGGGGATGTTCGATCAGCCCCAGCATTTT.

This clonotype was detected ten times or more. CDR3: CATSILAGGPSGANVLTF. CDR3 coding DNA: TGTGCCACCAGTATCCTAGCGGGGGGTCCCTCTGGGGCCAACGTCCTGACTTTC. V and J are TRBV15 and TRBJ2-6; TRBD2 aligns across 11 bases. After removal of 6 bases from V and 0 bases from J, the junction contained 7 bases not matched to a gene. The CDR3 runs to 18 residues. The germline V gene encodes CDR1 LNHNV and CDR2 YYDKDF (reference sequence).

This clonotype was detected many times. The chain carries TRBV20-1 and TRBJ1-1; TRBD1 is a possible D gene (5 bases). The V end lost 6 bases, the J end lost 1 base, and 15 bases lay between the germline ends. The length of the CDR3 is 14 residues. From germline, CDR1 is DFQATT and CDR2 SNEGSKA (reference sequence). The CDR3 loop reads CSARRGGKNTEAFF. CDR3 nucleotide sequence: TGCAGTGCCCGGAGGGGTGGTAAGAACACTGAAGCTTTCTTT.

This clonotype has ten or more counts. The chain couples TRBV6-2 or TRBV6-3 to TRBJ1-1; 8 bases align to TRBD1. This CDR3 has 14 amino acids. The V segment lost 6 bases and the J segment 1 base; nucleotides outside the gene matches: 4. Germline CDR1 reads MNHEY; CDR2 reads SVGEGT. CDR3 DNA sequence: TGTGCCAGCAGAACGACAGGGGCGAACACTGAAGCTTTCTTT. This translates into CASRTTGANTEAFF.

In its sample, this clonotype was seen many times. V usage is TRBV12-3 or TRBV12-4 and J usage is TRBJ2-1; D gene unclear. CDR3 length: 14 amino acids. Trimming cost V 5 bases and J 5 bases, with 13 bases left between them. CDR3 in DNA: TGTGCCAGCAGTCGACGGGTTAAAAACAATGAGCAGTTCTTC. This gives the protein CASSRRVKNNEQFF.

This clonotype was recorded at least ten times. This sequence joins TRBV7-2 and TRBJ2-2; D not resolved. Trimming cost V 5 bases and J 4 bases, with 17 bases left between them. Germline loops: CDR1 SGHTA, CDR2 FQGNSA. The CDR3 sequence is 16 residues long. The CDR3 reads CASSPVATPSTGELFF. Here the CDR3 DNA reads TGTGCCAGCAGCCCGGTTGCTACACCGAGCACCGGGGAGCTGTTTTTT.

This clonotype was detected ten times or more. The CDR3 DNA reads as TGTGCCAGCAGCTTGGTCGTCGGAGGTGAGCAGTTCTTC. Translated, it gives CASSLVVGGEQFF. The V and J genes are TRBV5-6 and TRBJ2-1; the D gene is possibly TRBD2 (5 bases). V lost 0 bases and J lost 9, with 10 bases in between. Germline-derived CDR1 and CDR2 are SGHDT and YYEEEE. The CDR3 consists of 13 residues.

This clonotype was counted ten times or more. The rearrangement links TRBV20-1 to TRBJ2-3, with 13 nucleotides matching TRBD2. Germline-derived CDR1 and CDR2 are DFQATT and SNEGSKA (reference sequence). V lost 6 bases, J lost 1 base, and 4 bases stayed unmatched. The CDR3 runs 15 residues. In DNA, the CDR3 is TGCAGTGCCCCAGGACTAGCGGGAGGCACAGATACGCAGTATTTT. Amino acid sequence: CSAPGLAGGTDTQYF.

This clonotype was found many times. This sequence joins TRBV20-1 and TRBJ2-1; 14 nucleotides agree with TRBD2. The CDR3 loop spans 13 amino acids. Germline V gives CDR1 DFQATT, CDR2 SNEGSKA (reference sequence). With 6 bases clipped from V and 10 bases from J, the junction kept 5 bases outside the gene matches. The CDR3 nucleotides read TGCAGTGCCGGGACTAGCGGGGGAATCGAGCAGTTCTTC. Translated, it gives CSAGTSGGIEQFF.

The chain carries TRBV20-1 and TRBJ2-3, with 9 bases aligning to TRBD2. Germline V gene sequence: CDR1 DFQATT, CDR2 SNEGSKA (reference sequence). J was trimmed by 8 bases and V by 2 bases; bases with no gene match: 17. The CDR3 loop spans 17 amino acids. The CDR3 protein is CSARPQGLATFSATQYF. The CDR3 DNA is TGCAGTGCTAGACCACAAGGACTAGCGACCTTTTCTGCTACGCAGTATTTT.

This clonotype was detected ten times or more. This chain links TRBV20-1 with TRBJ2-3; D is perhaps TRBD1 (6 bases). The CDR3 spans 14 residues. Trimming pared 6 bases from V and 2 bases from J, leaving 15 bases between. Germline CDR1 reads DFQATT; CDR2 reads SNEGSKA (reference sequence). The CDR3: CSARDKLNTDTQYF. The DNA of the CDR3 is TGCAGTGCCCGGGACAAACTAAACACAGATACGCAGTATTTT.

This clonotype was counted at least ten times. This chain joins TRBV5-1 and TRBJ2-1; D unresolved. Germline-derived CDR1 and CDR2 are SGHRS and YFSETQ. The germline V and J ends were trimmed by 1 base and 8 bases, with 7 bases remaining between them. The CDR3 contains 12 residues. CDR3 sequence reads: CASSLTEHEQFF. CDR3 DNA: TGCGCCAGCAGCTTGACAGAACATGAGCAGTTCTTC.

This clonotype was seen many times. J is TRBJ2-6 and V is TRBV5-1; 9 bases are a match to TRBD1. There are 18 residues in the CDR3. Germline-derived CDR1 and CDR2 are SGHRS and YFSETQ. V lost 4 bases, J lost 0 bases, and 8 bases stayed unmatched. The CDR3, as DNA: TGCGCCAGCAGCACTGGGACAGGGCGATTCTCTGGGGCCAACGTCCTGACTTTC. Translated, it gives CASSTGTGRFSGANVLTF.

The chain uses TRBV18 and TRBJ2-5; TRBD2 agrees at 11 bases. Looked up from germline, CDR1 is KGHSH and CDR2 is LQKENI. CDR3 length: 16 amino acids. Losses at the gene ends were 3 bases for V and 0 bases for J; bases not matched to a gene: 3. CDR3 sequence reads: CASSPGLAVNQETQYF. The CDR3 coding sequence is TGTGCCAGCTCACCGGGACTAGCGGTAAACCAAGAGACCCAGTACTTC.

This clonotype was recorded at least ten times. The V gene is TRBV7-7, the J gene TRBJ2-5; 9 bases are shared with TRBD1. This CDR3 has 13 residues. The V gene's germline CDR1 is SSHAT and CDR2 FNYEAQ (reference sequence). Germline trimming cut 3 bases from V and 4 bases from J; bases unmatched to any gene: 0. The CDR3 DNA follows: TGTGCCAGCAGCTTGGACAGGGGAGAGACCCAGTACTTC. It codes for CASSLDRGETQYF.

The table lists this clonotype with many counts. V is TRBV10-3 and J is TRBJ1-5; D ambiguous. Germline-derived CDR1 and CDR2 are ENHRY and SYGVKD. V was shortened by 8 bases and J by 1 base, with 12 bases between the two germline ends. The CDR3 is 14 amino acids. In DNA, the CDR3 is TGTGCCATCGGGGAGGGTGACAGCAATCAGCCCCAGCATTTT. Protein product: CAIGEGDSNQPQHF.

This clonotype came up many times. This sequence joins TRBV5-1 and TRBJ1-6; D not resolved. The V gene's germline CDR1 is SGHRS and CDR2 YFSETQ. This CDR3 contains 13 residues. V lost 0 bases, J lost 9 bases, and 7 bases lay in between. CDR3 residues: CASSLERGSPLHF. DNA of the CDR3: TGCGCCAGCAGCTTGGAACGGGGTTCACCCCTCCACTTT.

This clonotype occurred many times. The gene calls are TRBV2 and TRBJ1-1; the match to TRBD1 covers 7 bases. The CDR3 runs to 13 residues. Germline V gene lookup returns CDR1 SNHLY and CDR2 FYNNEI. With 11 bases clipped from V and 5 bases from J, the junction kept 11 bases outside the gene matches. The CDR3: CAYGQDLGTEAFF. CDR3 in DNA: TGTGCCTACGGACAGGACTTGGGGACTGAAGCTTTCTTT. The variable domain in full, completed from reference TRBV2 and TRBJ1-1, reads EPEVTQTPSHQVTQMGQEVILRCVPISNHLYFYWYRQILGQKVEFLVSFYNNEISEKSEIFDDQFSVERPDGSNFTLKIRSTKLEDSAMYFCAYGQDLGTEAFFGQGTRLTVV.

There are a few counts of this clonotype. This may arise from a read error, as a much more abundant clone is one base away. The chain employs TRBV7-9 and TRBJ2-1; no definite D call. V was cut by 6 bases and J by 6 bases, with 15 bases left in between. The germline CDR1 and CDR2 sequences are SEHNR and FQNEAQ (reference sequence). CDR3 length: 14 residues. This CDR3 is CASRSGTGSNEQFF. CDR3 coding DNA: TGTGCCAGCAGATCCGGCACTGGTAGCAATGAGCAGTTCTTC. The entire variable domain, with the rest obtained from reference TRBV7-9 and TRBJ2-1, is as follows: DTGVSQNPRHKITKRGQNVTFRCDPISEHNRLYWYRQTLGQGPEFLTYFQNEAQLEKSRLLSDRFSAERPKGSFSTLEIQRTEQGDSAMYLCASRSGTGSNEQFFGPGTRLTVL.

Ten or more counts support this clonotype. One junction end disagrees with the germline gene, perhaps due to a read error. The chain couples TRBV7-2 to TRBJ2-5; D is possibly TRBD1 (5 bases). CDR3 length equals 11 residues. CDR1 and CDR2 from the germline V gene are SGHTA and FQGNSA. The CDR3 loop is CASSLDTLVIF. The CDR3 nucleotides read TGTGCCAGCAGCCTGGACACCTTGGTCATCTTC.